Listed here are 25 T cell receptor beta chains from one sample, sequenced in a study of memory CD4+ T cells and cytomegalovirus serostatus. Sequenced by immunoSEQ multiplex PCR; TCRdb stores in-frame clones only, minus some. The data show more than 55,000 clones, around 86% seen once. The sort gate was single viable CD3+CD4+CD8-CD45RO+ cells for memory CD4+ T cells. The specimen was memory CD4+ T cells from blood. All receptors derive from an adult in good health and CMV-seronegative.

The chain recombines TRBV2 with TRBJ2-1, with D unclear. The V and J ends lost 6 bases and 0 bases respectively, with 12 bases between them. The CDR3 consists of 15 residues. Germline loops: CDR1 SNHLY, CDR2 FYNNEI. CDR3 residues: CASRPLGNSYNEQFF. DNA of the CDR3: TGTGCCAGCAGGCCACTGGGTAACTCCTACAATGAGCAGTTCTTC.

This clone has only a few counts. J is TRBJ1-1 and V is TRBV10-1; unclear D gene. V lost 6 bases and J lost 0, with 8 bases in between. Per the germline V gene, CDR1 is WNHNN and CDR2 is SYGVQD (reference sequence). The CDR3 is made up of 13 amino acids. The CDR3 protein is CASSPQLNTEAFF. The CDR3 DNA follows: TGCGCCAGCAGCCCCCAACTGAACACTGAAGCTTTCTTT.

The V and J genes are TRBV2 and TRBJ2-5; 8 bases are shared with TRBD2. In germline, CDR1 is SNHLY, CDR2 FYNNEI. CDR3 length: 14 amino acids. Trimming removed 1 base from V and 6 bases from J; junction bases left unmatched: 4. CDR3 protein: CASSEVGGRQTQYF. The CDR3 nucleotides read TGTGCCAGCAGTGAAGTGGGCGGGAGGCAGACCCAGTACTTC.

The chain employs TRBV2 and TRBJ1-4; possible D gene TRBD1, 6 bases. Germline V gene data show CDR1 as SNHLY and CDR2 as FYNNEI. CDR3 length: 18 amino acids. With 10 bases removed from V and 1 base from J, the gap between germline ends came to 25 bases. CDR3 sequence (DNA): TGTGCCACCGCGACCCCACAGGGAAGTTGGGGAACTAATGAAAAACTGTTTTTT. It codes for CATATPQGSWGTNEKLFF. Full variable domain (rest looked up from reference TRBV2 and TRBJ1-4): EPEVTQTPSHQVTQMGQEVILRCVPISNHLYFYWYRQILGQKVEFLVSFYNNEISEKSEIFDDQFSVERPDGSNFTLKIRSTKLEDSAMYFCATATPQGSWGTNEKLFFGSGTQLSVL.

The genes are TRBV6-1 and TRBJ1-5; perhaps TRBD1 as D (6 bases). Germline assignment: CDR1 MNHNS and CDR2 SASEGT. The CDR3 is 14 residues long. Trimming cost V 6 bases and J 3 bases, with 12 bases left between them. The CDR3 sequence is CASRGGDYNQPQHF. CDR3 coding DNA: TGTGCCAGCAGAGGGGGAGATTACAATCAGCCCCAGCATTTT.

Worth noting for this clone: Other DNA sequences of this sample code for an identical CDR3. The chain links TRBV29-1 to TRBJ1-2; TRBD1 agrees at 8 bases. This CDR3 has 14 residues. The junction had 5 bases not matched to a gene; V was cut back by 5 bases and J by 0 bases. CDR1 is SQVTM and CDR2 is ANQGSEA in the germline V gene. CDR3 bases: TGCAGCGTTCGACAGGGGTGGTCTAACTATGGCTACACCTTC. It encodes CSVRQGWSNYGYTF.

As to this clone: Other DNA sequences in the same sample also yield this CDR3. This chain uses TRBV7-9 with TRBJ2-3; 8 bases match TRBD2. CDR1 and CDR2 from the germline V gene are SEHNR and FQNEAQ (reference sequence). Unmatched junction bases numbered 4, after V lost 5 bases and J lost 3 bases. The CDR3 totals 14 residues. For the CDR3, the DNA is TGTGCCAGCAGCCCGGGGGGGGGAACAGATACGCAGTATTTT. Protein product: CASSPGGGTDTQYF.

The rearrangement joins TRBV19 to TRBJ2-4; maybe TRBD2 (5 bases). The germline V and J ends were trimmed by 6 bases and 0 bases, with 21 bases remaining between them. The CDR3 covers 18 residues. Germline V gene lookup returns CDR1 LNHDA and CDR2 SQIVND (reference sequence). The CDR3 DNA reads as TGTGCCAGTAGCTCTATAGGGCGCCCCGGACTAGCCAAAAACATTCAGTACTTC. Its protein is CASSSIGRPGLAKNIQYF.

The V call is TRBV7-9, the J call TRBJ1-1; maybe TRBD1 (5 bases). Germline V lookup: CDR1 SEHNR, CDR2 FQNEAQ (reference sequence). The germline V and J ends were trimmed by 5 bases and 1 base, with 14 bases remaining between them. This CDR3 has 15 amino acids. The chain's CDR3 is CASSRLGESNTEAFF. The CDR3 region has the DNA TGTGCCAGCAGCCGATTGGGGGAGTCGAACACTGAAGCTTTCTTT. Full variable domain (missing parts from reference TRBV7-9 and TRBJ1-1): DTGVSQNPRHKITKRGQNVTFRCDPISEHNRLYWYRQTLGQGPEFLTYFQNEAQLEKSRLLSDRFSAERPKGSFSTLEIQRTEQGDSAMYLCASSRLGESNTEAFFGQGTRLTVV.

The V and J genes are TRBV30 and TRBJ1-3; perhaps TRBD1 as D (5 bases). Germline CDR1 GTSNPN, CDR2 SVGIG (reference sequence). This CDR3 is 15 amino acids long. The V gene lost 0 bases and the J gene lost 2 bases, with 11 bases spanning the gap. The chain's CDR3 is CAWSVGGIAGNTIYF. The CDR3 region has the DNA TGTGCCTGGAGTGTCGGGGGTATTGCTGGAAACACCATATATTTT.

The CDR3 bases are TGTGCCAGCAGTACACGGACAGGGGATAGCTACACCTTC. Its protein product is CASSTRTGDSYTF. The chain uses TRBV27 and TRBJ1-2, with TRBD1 identical over 9 bases. Germline V lookup: CDR1 MNHEY, CDR2 SMNVEV (reference sequence). The CDR3 totals 13 residues. The V gene end was trimmed by 5 bases and the J gene end by 9 bases; junction bases not matched to a gene: 7.

The chain combines TRBV29-1 with TRBJ1-4; 8 bases fit TRBD1. Looked up from germline, CDR1 is SQVTM and CDR2 is ANQGSEA. Trimming at V came to 7 bases and at J to 7 bases, leaving 8 bases not matched to a gene. CDR3 length equals 13 residues. The CDR3 reads CSGLGQGGEKLFF. The CDR3 DNA reads TGCAGCGGCCTCGGACAGGGCGGTGAAAAACTGTTTTTT.

The V gene is TRBV29-1, the J gene TRBJ1-2, with D possibly TRBD1 on 5 matching bases. The ends were cut back, 6 bases at V and 4 bases at J, with 12 bases in the middle. The CDR3 is 12 residues long. Germline-derived CDR1 and CDR2 are SQVTM and ANQGSEA. The CDR3 nucleotides are TGCAGCGTGCCGGGACTGAGCTATGGCTACACCTTC. Amino acid sequence: CSVPGLSYGYTF. The full variable domain, rest sourced from reference TRBV29-1 and TRBJ1-2, is SAVISQKPSRDICQRGTSLTIQCQVDSQVTMMFWYRQQPGQSLTLIATANQGSEATYESGFVIDKFPISRPNLTFSTLTVSNMSPEDSSIYLCSVPGLSYGYTFGSGTRLTVV.

The chain combines TRBV5-6 with TRBJ1-1; TRBD1 matches 9 bases. Germline V gene lookup returns CDR1 SGHDT and CDR2 YYEEEE. J was trimmed by 2 bases and V by 4 bases; bases with no gene match: 9. This CDR3 contains 16 residues. In nucleotides, the CDR3 is TGTGCCAGCAGCCAGGACAGGGGCTCAGGAAACACTGAAGCTTTCTTT. It specifies CASSQDRGSGNTEAFF.

The chain is built from TRBV4-2 and TRBJ2-7, with D perhaps given as TRBD1 or TRBD2 (6 bases each). V lost 0 bases and J lost 6, with 18 bases in between. The CDR3 length is 16 residues. CDR1 and CDR2 from the germline V gene are LGHNA and YNFKEQ. The CDR3 DNA reads as TGTGCCAGCAGCCAAGAATTGGCTAGCAAGGGGGGCGAGCAGTACTTC. Amino acids: CASSQELASKGGEQYF.

The chain has TRBV2 and TRBJ2-1, with a possible D match to TRBD2 (6 bases). The germline V and J ends were trimmed by 4 bases and 10 bases, with 14 bases remaining between them. CDR1 and CDR2 (germline): SNHLY, FYNNEI. This CDR3 spans 13 amino acids. CDR3 in amino acids: CASSAGSTWEQFF. CDR3 bases: TGTGCCAGCAGTGCCGGGAGTACTTGGGAGCAGTTCTTC.

This clone has just one count. The CDR3: CSVGAIFGGPNYGYTF. The CDR3 coding sequence is TGCAGCGTTGGGGCCATTTTCGGGGGGCCGAACTATGGCTACACCTTC. This chain connects TRBV29-1 to TRBJ1-2, with a weak D call TRBD1 (6 bases). In germline, CDR1 is SQVTM, CDR2 ANQGSEA. CDR3 size: 16 residues. The V end lost 4 bases, the J end lost 2 bases, and 20 bases lay between the germline ends.

This clone was seen a handful of times. The V and J genes are TRBV5-1 and TRBJ1-6, with D unresolved. This CDR3 has 20 amino acids. Germline-derived CDR1 and CDR2 are SGHRS and YFSETQ. V was cut by 6 bases and J by 0 bases, with 25 bases left in between. The CDR3 DNA follows: TGCGCCAGCATACCGGTTGGGGTAAACACCTTAATCTCCTATAATTCACCCCTCCACTTT. Translated, it gives CASIPVGVNTLISYNSPLHF. Drawing the rest from reference TRBV5-1 and TRBJ1-6, the complete variable domain is KAGVTQTPRYLIKTRGQQVTLSCSPISGHRSVSWYQQTPGQGLQFLFEYFSETQRNKGNFPGRFSGRQFSNSRSEMNVSTLELGDSALYLCASIPVGVNTLISYNSPLHFGNGTRLTVT.

For the CDR3, the DNA is TGTGCCAGCTCACCTGCACAGGGGGCGAGTAACTATGGCTACACCTTC. This translates into CASSPAQGASNYGYTF. This rearrangement joins TRBV18 to TRBJ1-2; 9 nucleotides align to TRBD1. The germline gives CDR1 KGHSH, CDR2 LQKENI. The CDR3 totals 16 residues. Losses at the gene ends were 3 bases for V and 1 base for J; bases not matched to a gene: 6.

V is TRBV9 and J is TRBJ2-5; D call uncertain. From germline, CDR1 is SGDLS and CDR2 YYNGEE. The CDR3 is 16 amino acids. Trimming took off 0 bases at V and 1 base at J, with 13 bases between the two ends. CDR3 nucleotides: TGTGCCAGCAGCGTAGCGCCGGCCGGATTCCAAGAGACCCAGTACTTC. This encodes CASSVAPAGFQETQYF.

The genes are TRBV11-2 and TRBJ1-3; 8 bases align to TRBD1. The CDR3 spans 14 residues. The junction had 4 bases not matched to a gene; V was cut back by 5 bases and J by 4 bases. Germline CDR1 is SGHAT and CDR2 is FQNNGV. CDR3 nucleotide sequence: TGTGCCAGCAGCCTTGGACAGGGAGGAAACACCATATATTTT. It encodes CASSLGQGGNTIYF.

The rearrangement uses TRBV2 and TRBJ1-4; D not certain. The CDR3 is 14 residues long. The germline V and J ends were trimmed by 1 base and 5 bases, with 8 bases remaining between them. CDR1 SNHLY and CDR2 FYNNEI come from the germline V gene. The CDR3 DNA is TGTGCCAGCAGTGAAGGTCGCTTCAATGAAAAACTGTTTTTT. Its protein product is CASSEGRFNEKLFF.

The gene calls are TRBV9 and TRBJ2-7; TRBD1 aligns across 8 bases. Looked up from germline, CDR1 is SGDLS and CDR2 is YYNGEE. V was clipped by 4 bases and J by 6 bases; unmatched bases: 3. The CDR3 totals 12 residues. The DNA of the CDR3 is TGTGCCAGCAGCCCCCAGGGGGCCGAGCAGTACTTC. It codes for CASSPQGAEQYF.

The V call is TRBV28, the J call TRBJ2-4, with 9 positions matching TRBD1. The CDR3 spans 16 residues. Germline V gene lookup returns CDR1 MDHEN and CDR2 SYDVKM. Trimming removed 2 bases from V and 3 bases from J; junction bases left unmatched: 5. CDR3 in amino acids: CASSLVGQGGKNIQYF. As DNA, the CDR3 is TGTGCCAGCAGTTTAGTGGGACAGGGTGGCAAAAACATTCAGTACTTC.

J is TRBJ2-5 and V is TRBV15; possibly TRBD2 for D (6 bases). Germline values: CDR1 LNHNV, CDR2 YYDKDF (reference sequence). Trimming pared 3 bases from V and 5 bases from J, leaving 19 bases between. The CDR3 consists of 16 residues. The CDR3 reads CATSRGPRGGTETQYF. CDR3 in DNA: TGTGCCACCAGCAGGGGGCCGCGGGGTGGAACGGAGACCCAGTACTTC.